The subject of this entry is one T cell receptor (beta chain). The data stem from a study of T-cell memory formation after mild COVID-19. MiXCR, run by TCRdb on the 5' RACE reads, gives a single entry per CDR3 protein. The sample gives 150,000 to 200,000 distinct CDR3 sequences, under 20% of which show up once; roughly 3.9% is in the top ten. V gave up 6 bases and J gave up 6 bases; unmatched junction bases: 12. The CDR3 is 15 amino acids. Germline CDR1 LNHDA, CDR2 SQIVND (reference sequence). Sequenced material: PBMCs or a T cell subset sorted from them (not recorded which). The chain employs TRBV19 and TRBJ1-2; 8 bases agree with TRBD1. The TCR originated in a man aged 18 to 35 who had mild COVID-19 (a few samples of this study predate the infection). Cell type and time point are not known. The CDR3 coding sequence is TGTGCCAGTAGCAGCCTGCGGACAGGGAGTGATGGCTACACCTTC. The encoded protein is CASSSLRTGSDGYTF.